These 21 T cell receptor beta chains were all obtained from the same sample, sequenced in a study of long-term antiretroviral therapy in people with HIV. Sequencing used immunoSEQ v3.0 at survey level. Sequencing used immunoSEQ multiplex PCR; TCRdb keeps in-frame clones, though not all of them. The sample yields about 29,000 clones, more than 80% seen once. Sample: unsorted PBMCs, taken 3.2 years before starting antiretroviral therapy. The receptor set was obtained from a man aged 50-60 years with HIV.

The V and J genes are TRBV21-1 and TRBJ2-7; the table's D call of TRBD2 was not tested on the DNA. TRBV21-1 is recorded as a pseudogene. There are 14 residues in the CDR3. DNA of the CDR3: TGTGCCAGCGGCACCCGGAGAGGATCCTACGAGCAGTACTTC. Its translation: CASGTRRGSYEQYF.

The rearrangement links TRBV7-9 to TRBJ1-5; perhaps TRBD1 as D (5 bases). V lost 5 bases to trimming and J lost 4 bases, with 15 bases between them. Germline CDR1 is SEHNR and CDR2 is FQNEAQ (reference sequence). The CDR3 is 15 residues long. CDR3: CASSAEGHANQPQHF. CDR3 bases: TGTGCCAGCAGCGCAGAAGGACATGCGAATCAGCCCCAGCATTTT.

This sequence joins TRBV6-5 and TRBJ2-7; D not certain. This CDR3 has 11 amino acids. With 4 bases removed from V and 6 bases from J, the gap between germline ends came to 7 bases. Germline-derived CDR1 and CDR2 are MNHEY and SVGAGI. CDR3 bases: TGTGCCAGCAGTTCTGGGCTCGAGCAGTACTTC. It codes for CASSSGLEQYF.

The rearrangement joins TRBV7-2 to TRBJ2-4, with D perhaps matching TRBD1 (6 bases). V lost 1 base to trimming and J lost 3 bases, with 7 bases between them. The germline CDR1 and CDR2 sequences are SGHTA and FQGNSA. This CDR3 has 14 amino acids. The DNA for the CDR3 is TGTGCCAGCAGCTTAGAACAGGGCAAAAACATTCAGTACTTC. Translating it yields CASSLEQGKNIQYF.

The chain is built from TRBV7-8 and TRBJ2-2; TRBD1 aligns across 7 bases. The CDR3 loop spans 15 amino acids. Germline V gene data show CDR1 as SGHVS and CDR2 as FQNEAQ. V trimming: 5 bases; J trimming: 4 bases; junction bases outside the gene matches: 7. In DNA, the CDR3 is TGTGCCAGCAGCCCACAGGGGCCGGGCACCGGGGAGCTGTTTTTT. It yields the protein CASSPQGPGTGELFF.

The rearrangement joins TRBV5-5 to TRBJ1-5, with TRBD1 matching 9 bases. Germline trimming cut 2 bases from V and 6 bases from J; bases unmatched to any gene: 6. From germline, CDR1 is SGHKS and CDR2 YYEKEE (reference sequence). CDR3 length: 15 amino acids. The CDR3 region is CASSLRDRVGQPQHF. In nucleotides, the CDR3 is TGTGCCAGCAGCTTAAGGGACAGGGTGGGTCAGCCCCAGCATTTT.

The rearrangement links TRBV6-5 to TRBJ1-1; D not resolved. CDR3 length equals 15 residues. Germline V gene lookup returns CDR1 MNHEY and CDR2 SVGAGI. The ends were cut back, 0 bases at V and 3 bases at J, with 11 bases in the middle. In nucleotides, the CDR3 is TGTGCCAGCAGTTACTCGCGATTTCTGGACACTGAAGCTTTCTTT. Its translation: CASSYSRFLDTEAFF.

The V and J genes are TRBV10-3 and TRBJ2-1, with TRBD2 matching 10 bases. Germline V lookup: CDR1 ENHRY, CDR2 SYGVKD. The CDR3 runs 15 residues. The V and J ends lost 5 bases and 4 bases, in that order; junction bases with no gene match: 5. In DNA, the CDR3 is TGTGCCATCAGTCCTAGCGGGGGCCCATACAATGAGCAGTTCTTC. As protein: CAISPSGGPYNEQFF.

The chain has TRBV18 and TRBJ2-5; D unclear. V lost 3 bases and J 5 bases, leaving 7 bases between the germline ends. In germline, CDR1 is KGHSH, CDR2 LQKENI. CDR3 length equals 12 residues. The CDR3 region has the DNA TGTGCCAGCTCACCCTTAGGGGAGACCCAGTACTTC. Translated, it gives CASSPLGETQYF.

The chain uses TRBV28 and TRBJ2-7, with TRBD1 matching 7 bases. V lost 5 bases and J lost 3; bases outside the gene matches: 7. CDR1 and CDR2 (germline): MDHEN, SYDVKM. The CDR3 spans 14 residues. The chain's CDR3 is CASSEPGTVYEQYF. The CDR3 DNA reads TGTGCCAGCAGTGAGCCCGGGACAGTCTACGAGCAGTACTTC.

The rearrangement joins TRBV4-1 to TRBJ2-5, with 16 bases lining up with TRBD2. Germline V gene lookup returns CDR1 MGHRA and CDR2 YSYEKL. The CDR3 runs to 18 residues. With 0 bases clipped from V and 4 bases from J, the junction kept 5 bases outside the gene matches. The CDR3 DNA sequence: TGCGCCAGCAGCCAAGAGGGACTAGCGGGAGGGGGCGGAGAGACCCAGTACTTC. This translates into CASSQEGLAGGGGETQYF.

V usage is TRBV5-1 and J usage is TRBJ2-2; D may be TRBD1 or TRBD2 (6 bases each). The CDR3 has 16 residues. CDR1 and CDR2 from the germline V gene are SGHRS and YFSETQ. V lost 1 base and J lost 0, with 10 bases in between. The CDR3 region is CASSLWGAANTGELFF. The CDR3 nucleotides are TGCGCCAGCAGCTTGTGGGGGGCCGCGAACACCGGGGAGCTGTTTTTT.

In this sample, this clone turned up once. The V gene is TRBV7-8, the J gene TRBJ2-1; 8 bases fit TRBD1. The V gene's germline CDR1 is SGHVS and CDR2 FQNEAQ. Trimming cost V 5 bases and J 4 bases; bases outside gene matches: 7. The CDR3 is 15 amino acids. This CDR3 reads CASSPRTGRYNEQFF. The CDR3 bases are TGTGCCAGCAGCCCTAGGACAGGGAGATACAATGAGCAGTTCTTC.

This sequence joins TRBV7-2 and TRBJ1-5; TRBD1 agrees at 8 bases. CDR1 and CDR2 from the germline V gene are SGHTA and FQGNSA. The CDR3 loop spans 18 amino acids. V lost 5 bases to trimming and J lost 4 bases; unmatched junction nucleotides: 16. The CDR3 loop is CASSRPGGRQGPNQPQHF. The DNA for the CDR3 is TGTGCCAGCAGCCGACCGGGGGGGAGACAGGGGCCAAATCAGCCCCAGCATTTT.

The chain employs TRBV21-1 and TRBJ1-5; the table's D call, TRBD1, was not checked against the DNA. TRBV21-1 is given as a pseudogene. The CDR3 has 17 residues. The CDR3, as DNA: TGTGCCAGCCGCTGGGAAGAAGGGGATTCGGGCAATCAGCCCCAGCATTTT. It is translated as CASRWEEGDSGNQPQHF.

The genes are TRBV9 and TRBJ2-5; D gene unclear. The CDR3 is 14 amino acids. CDR1 and CDR2 (germline): SGDLS, YYNGEE. Trimming removed 1 base from V and 4 bases from J, with 11 bases in between. CDR3 amino acids: CASSVLELAETQYF. CDR3 coding DNA: TGTGCCAGCAGCGTATTAGAACTCGCAGAGACCCAGTACTTC.

The rearrangement links TRBV9 to TRBJ2-2; D call uncertain. V was trimmed by 0 bases and J by 9 bases, leaving 9 bases between them. CDR3 length equals 13 residues. Looked up from germline, CDR1 is SGDLS and CDR2 is YYNGEE. CDR3 loop: CASSVVPGRELFF. CDR3 nucleotides: TGTGCCAGCAGCGTAGTTCCAGGCCGGGAGCTGTTTTTT.

The genes are TRBV4-1 and TRBJ2-7, with D uncertain. V was pared by 3 bases and J by 9 bases, with 21 bases between. The CDR3 runs to 15 residues. Looked up from germline, CDR1 is MGHRA and CDR2 is YSYEKL. The CDR3 DNA follows: TGCGCCAGCAGCCATCTCCGAGGACGGAGCCCAGTGCAGTACTTC. It encodes CASSHLRGRSPVQYF.

The chain couples TRBV5-1 to TRBJ1-1; D is possibly TRBD1 (5 bases). V dropped 3 bases and J dropped 4 bases, with 10 bases sitting between them. The CDR3 covers 13 residues. Germline CDR1 and CDR2: SGHRS and YFSETQ. CDR3 region: CASSSQGRTEAFF. CDR3 DNA: TGCGCCAGCAGCTCCCAGGGTCGCACTGAAGCTTTCTTT.

The chain joins TRBV10-1 to TRBJ2-3, with D unresolved. With 6 bases removed from V and 0 bases from J, the gap between germline ends came to 7 bases. The CDR3 extends over 13 amino acids. The V gene's germline CDR1 is WNHNN and CDR2 SYGVQD (reference sequence). As DNA, the CDR3 is TGCGCCAGCAGCGGCACTAGCACAGATACGCAGTATTTT. Translated: CASSGTSTDTQYF.

This clone has only one observation. The V gene is TRBV30, the J gene TRBJ2-2; 9 bases match TRBD2. CDR1 and CDR2 (germline): GTSNPN, SVGIG (reference sequence). Trimming cost V 8 bases and J 1 base; bases outside gene matches: 5. The CDR3 runs 14 residues. The CDR3, as DNA: TGTGCCCGAACTAGCGGGCAGAACACCGGGGAGCTGTTTTTT. Its protein is CARTSGQNTGELFF.